The 27 T cell receptor beta chains given below trace back to one sample, sequenced in a study of T cells in Graves' hyperthyroidism and ophthalmopathy. Using RNA transcripts as the source, TCR beta CDR3 regions were amplified. In the first-round RT-PCR of the TCR CDR3, the HTBI primer set was used. Via MiXCR, TCRdb re-called the multiplex PCR reads, giving one row per CDR3 protein. Seen here are around 390,000 distinct CDR3 sequences, 13% to 15% observed once, and the top ten hold 20%. Specimen: blood. These receptor sequences come from a woman aged 25 to 39 with Graves' ophthalmopathy.

This clonotype has just a few counts. The V call is TRBV4-2, the J call TRBJ2-3; 9 positions match TRBD2. With V trimmed by 6 bases and J by 2 bases, 12 bases remained unmatched. Per germline, CDR1 LGHNA and CDR2 YNFKEQ. The CDR3 contains 17 residues. The CDR3 DNA reads TGTGCCAGCAGTCCGAGTCATAGCGGGGGCTCCACAGATACGCAGTATTTT. Its protein is CASSPSHSGGSTDTQYF.

This clonotype has a handful of counts. The J gene is TRBJ1-6, the V gene TRBV7-2; no firm D call. Trimming removed 5 bases at V and 6 bases at J, with 8 bases between. Germline CDR1 reads SGHTA; CDR2 reads FQGNSA. CDR3 size: 13 residues. DNA of the CDR3: TGTGCCAGCAGCCCCCGCTTTAATTCACCCCTCCACTTT. Protein sequence: CASSPRFNSPLHF.

This clonotype showed up just a few times. The V and J genes are TRBV4-1 and TRBJ2-5; D unresolved. Germline V CDR1 and CDR2: MGHRA, YSYEKL. The CDR3 has 13 residues. Trimming shortened V by 1 base and J by 9 bases, and 12 bases separated the two germline ends. The CDR3 bases are TGCGCCAGCAGCCAAGGAGTTGGGTACCCCCAGTACTTC. Encoded protein: CASSQGVGYPQYF.

This clonotype has a count of ten or more. In nucleotides, the CDR3 is TGTGCCTGGACTCAGGGGGGCAATCAGCCCCAGCATTTT. This encodes CAWTQGGNQPQHF. The V and J genes are TRBV30 and TRBJ1-5; TRBD1 matches 7 bases. This CDR3 region has 13 residues. V lost 4 bases to trimming and J lost 2 bases; unmatched junction nucleotides: 2. The germline CDR1 and CDR2 sequences are GTSNPN and SVGIG (reference sequence).

Notes on this clonotype: A much larger clone sits a single nucleotide away, making a read error possible. The CDR3 bases are TGTGCCACCAGTTACCTACAGGGGAACACTGAAGCTTTCTTT. It yields the protein CATSYLQGNTEAFF. The rearrangement uses TRBV6-2 or TRBV6-3 and TRBJ1-1, with D maybe TRBD1 (6 bases). This CDR3 contains 14 residues. Germline CDR1 and CDR2: MNHEY and SVGEGT.

The chain combines TRBV7-2 with TRBJ1-5; TRBD1 might be the D (5 bases). The germline V and J ends were trimmed by 3 bases and 3 bases, with 9 bases remaining between them. The germline CDR1 and CDR2 sequences are SGHTA and FQGNSA. The CDR3 loop spans 14 amino acids. The CDR3 sequence: CASSLLGVNQPQHF. As DNA, the CDR3 is TGTGCCAGCAGCTTGTTAGGGGTCAATCAGCCCCAGCATTTT.

This clonotype was observed a few times. The chain is built from TRBV27 and TRBJ1-4; D remains ambiguous. Trimming removed 6 bases at V and 5 bases at J, with 16 bases between. This CDR3 has 15 amino acids. Germline CDR1 MNHEY, CDR2 SMNVEV (reference sequence). CDR3 DNA sequence: TGTGCCAGCAGCCCAGATCGGGATTGGAATGAAAAACTGTTTTTT. Its protein product is CASSPDRDWNEKLFF.

This clonotype came up a few times. One end of the junction does not line up with germline, which may come from a read error. The rearrangement uses TRBV5-1 and TRBJ2-5, with no clear D. Germline V gene data show CDR1 as SGHRS and CDR2 as YFSETQ. The CDR3 extends over 14 amino acids. In nucleotides, the CDR3 is TGCGCCAACAGCCCCGAAGGTAGGAAAGAGACCCAGTACTTC. The encoded protein is CANSPEGRKETQYF.

This clonotype was seen many times. V usage is TRBV3-1 and J usage is TRBJ2-2; D may match TRBD1 or TRBD2 (7 bases each). Germline CDR1 LGHDT, CDR2 YNNKEL (reference sequence). CDR3 size: 18 residues. V was shortened by 4 bases and J by 6 bases, with 24 bases between the two germline ends. The CDR3 region has the DNA TGTGCCAGCAGCCCAATCAGGGGGGGTTCTATCCGGGCCGGGGAGCTGTTTTTT. The encoded protein is CASSPIRGGSIRAGELFF. The full variable domain, in which reference TRBV3-1 and TRBJ2-2 provide the parts outside the CDR3, is DTAVSQTPKYLVTQMGNDKSIKCEQNLGHDTMYWYKQDSKKFLKIMFSYNNKELIINETVPNRFSPKSPDKAHLNLHINSLELGDSAVYFCASSPIRGGSIRAGELFFGEGSRLTVL.

This clonotype was counted ten times or more. V is TRBV30 and J is TRBJ1-1, with a weak D call TRBD1 (5 bases). V was cut by 3 bases and J by 0 bases, with 11 bases left in between. Germline V gene lookup returns CDR1 GTSNPN and CDR2 SVGIG (reference sequence). The CDR3 has 14 residues. CDR3 in amino acids: CAWSLGPMNTEAFF. CDR3 coding DNA: TGTGCCTGGAGCTTGGGGCCGATGAACACTGAAGCTTTCTTT.

The count of this clonotype is one. The CDR3, as DNA: TGTGCCACCGGGACAGGGTCCTACGAGCAGTACTTC. This sequence encodes CATGTGSYEQYF. The chain has TRBV24-1 and TRBJ2-7, with 9 bases identical to TRBD1. CDR3 length: 12 residues. V lost 9 bases to trimming and J lost 1 base; unmatched junction nucleotides: 0. The germline gives CDR1 KGHDR, CDR2 SFDVKD.

This clonotype was seen many times. V and J are TRBV24-1 and TRBJ2-1, with a weak D call TRBD1 (6 bases). V was shortened by 4 bases and J by 6 bases, with 24 bases between the two germline ends. CDR1 is KGHDR and CDR2 is SFDVKD in the germline V gene. CDR3 size: 18 residues. CDR3 DNA: TGTGCCACCAGTGACGAAGGGACATCCCGCTGGGGTTTCAATGAGCAGTTCTTC. Encoded protein: CATSDEGTSRWGFNEQFF.

The rearrangement uses TRBV4-2 and TRBJ1-5, with a possible D match to TRBD1 (5 bases). CDR1 and CDR2 from the germline V gene are LGHNA and YNFKEQ. V was trimmed by 0 bases and J by 7 bases, leaving 10 bases between them. This CDR3 is built from 14 residues. The CDR3 is CASSQERGGQPQHF. CDR3 DNA: TGTGCCAGCAGCCAAGAAAGGGGCGGACAGCCCCAGCATTTT.

This clonotype was picked up many times. The genes are TRBV20-1 and TRBJ2-2; possible D gene TRBD1, 5 bases. Germline assignment: CDR1 DFQATT and CDR2 SNEGSKA (reference sequence). CDR3 length equals 14 residues. Trimming shortened V by 8 bases and J by 6 bases, and 19 bases separated the two germline ends. In nucleotides, the CDR3 is TGCAGTTCCCCTGGCAGGACAAAACCCGGGGAGCTGTTTTTT. It specifies CSSPGRTKPGELFF.

This clonotype was detected ten times or more. The chain is built from TRBV3-1 and TRBJ1-6; no clear D. CDR1 and CDR2 (germline): LGHDT, YNNKEL (reference sequence). Trimming removed 1 base at V and 10 bases at J, with 5 bases between. The CDR3 spans 12 residues. CDR3 DNA sequence: TGTGCCAGCAGCCAAGCTTTCTCACCCCTCCACTTT. Its translation is CASSQAFSPLHF.

At least ten counts were recorded for this clonotype. The J gene is TRBJ2-1, the V gene TRBV12-3 or TRBV12-4; D unresolved. This CDR3 contains 15 residues. Deletions cut 4 bases from V and 0 bases from J, with 10 bases between. The CDR3 DNA sequence: TGTGCCAGCAGTTCAGACTGGAGCTCCTACAATGAGCAGTTCTTC. This codes for CASSSDWSSYNEQFF.

The chain uses TRBV19 and TRBJ1-2; D is perhaps TRBD1 (6 bases). V was cut by 7 bases and J by 1 base, with 16 bases left in between. This CDR3 region has 15 residues. Germline V gene data show CDR1 as LNHDA and CDR2 as SQIVND (reference sequence). The CDR3 coding sequence is TGTGCCAGTACCCTCAGGGGCCGTCTTAACTATGGCTACACCTTC. This sequence encodes CASTLRGRLNYGYTF.

The genes are TRBV4-2 and TRBJ2-1, with D perhaps given as TRBD1 or TRBD2 (5 bases each). V was shortened by 1 base and J by 5 bases, with 12 bases between the two germline ends. Per the germline V gene, CDR1 is LGHNA and CDR2 is YNFKEQ. CDR3 size: 15 residues. The CDR3 DNA follows: TGTGCCAGCAGCCAAGGTTGGGACGCCGACAATGAGCAGTTCTTC. It specifies CASSQGWDADNEQFF.

Ten or more counts support this clonotype. The V gene is TRBV6-1, the J gene TRBJ2-1; D not certain. Germline CDR1 MNHNS, CDR2 SASEGT. The CDR3 sequence is 13 residues long. V was shortened by 8 bases and J by 12 bases, with 20 bases between the two germline ends. In DNA, the CDR3 is TGTGCCAGCGAAGATTTGGGCCCGATGGGGCAGTTCTTC. Its translation is CASEDLGPMGQFF.

The gene calls are TRBV6-1 and TRBJ1-6, with TRBD1 matching 9 bases. CDR3 length equals 15 residues. The V and J ends lost 5 bases and 10 bases, in that order; junction bases with no gene match: 9. Germline assignment: CDR1 MNHNS and CDR2 SASEGT. CDR3 region: CASSPQGAIGSPLHF. The CDR3, as DNA: TGTGCCAGCAGTCCACAGGGGGCTATAGGATCACCCCTCCACTTT.

This clonotype was recorded a few times. Mismatch with germline at one junction end may stem from a read error. The rearrangement joins TRBV7-9 to TRBJ2-1; D not resolved. In germline, CDR1 is SEHNR, CDR2 FQNEAQ (reference sequence). The CDR3 runs to 13 residues. CDR3: CASGLLGYNEQFF. The CDR3 region has the DNA TGTGCCAGCGGCTTATTAGGGTACAATGAGCAGTTCTTC.

Details on this clonotype: This clone may be a read error of a much larger clone one base away. The J gene is TRBJ2-3, the V gene TRBV24-1; no firm D call. Germline CDR1 and CDR2: KGHDR and SFDVKD. This CDR3 is built from 12 residues. As DNA, the CDR3 is TGTGCCACCTCTGAAGTCACAGATACGCGGTATTTT. Protein sequence: CATSEVTDTRYF.

This chain connects TRBV9 to TRBJ2-7; 7 bases agree with TRBD1. The CDR3 contains 14 residues. Trimming at V came to 3 bases and at J to 5 bases, leaving 8 bases not matched to a gene. Germline values: CDR1 SGDLS, CDR2 YYNGEE. The CDR3 DNA reads as TGTGCCAGCAGCGCGACAGGGACCTGGGACGAGCAGTACTTC. Amino acids: CASSATGTWDEQYF.

This clonotype was seen repeatedly, ten times or more. V is TRBV5-1 and J is TRBJ2-1; D may be TRBD2 (6 bases). Germline lookup yields CDR1 SGHRS and CDR2 YFSETQ. V lost 3 bases to trimming and J lost 0 bases, with 13 bases between them. The CDR3 runs 16 residues. The CDR3 bases are TGCGCCAGCAGCTACCAACTGACTAGCTCCTACAATGAGCAGTTCTTC. Translation: CASSYQLTSSYNEQFF.

This clonotype was found a few times. V and J are TRBV6-1 and TRBJ2-2; D could derive from TRBD1 or TRBD2 (6 bases each). The germline V gene has CDR1 MNHNS and CDR2 SASEGT. The CDR3 length is 16 residues. Trimming pared 6 bases from V and 5 bases from J, leaving 19 bases between. This chain's CDR3 is CASRYKSGGLTGELFF. The CDR3 bases are TGTGCCAGCAGATATAAAAGTGGGGGGCTAACCGGGGAGCTGTTTTTT.

This clonotype was detected ten times or more. The rearrangement links TRBV18 to TRBJ2-3; TRBD1 is a possible D gene (6 bases). CDR1 KGHSH and CDR2 LQKENI come from the germline V gene. CDR3 length: 16 amino acids. The ends were cut back, 2 bases at V and 0 bases at J, with 12 bases in the middle. In DNA form, the CDR3 reads TGTGCCAGCTCACCATCCGGGACACTAAGCACAGATACGCAGTATTTT. It codes for CASSPSGTLSTDTQYF.

There are many counts of this clonotype. An end of the junction does not agree with germline; a read error may underlie this. V gene TRBV2 combines with J gene TRBJ1-2, with TRBD1 as a possible D gene (6 bases). Germline lookup yields CDR1 SNHLY and CDR2 FYNNEI. The CDR3 has 12 residues. Here the CDR3 DNA reads TGTGCCAGCACTGAAAGGACAGATGGCTACACCTTC. Protein: CASTERTDGYTF.